The following is a T cell receptor (beta chain) sequence with its context. No cognate antigen has been identified for it. Base qualities were left out, and no much larger clone turns up one base away. This sample is part of a study of cytomegalovirus exposure and HLA in healthy donors listed by TCRdb under 2017. Background for the entire study: An earlier analysis of several hundred of the donors reported 250 to 300 Gb of sequence data and more than 90 million unique TCR beta sequences from about 179 million T cells. Along with the roughly 700-subject first cohort, a separate validation cohort of over a hundred different subjects was used. Donor age, sex, ethnicity and CMV serostatus were compiled alongside the repertoire data. An earlier analysis of some 600 of the donors applied high-throughput TCR beta sequencing to assess whether each TCR beta V gene segment acted as functional or pseudogenic. Genome-wide SNP genotypes for about 65% of the roughly 700 donors were used in a later genetic analysis, which treated that subset as a discovery cohort. Of the approximately 400 genotyped donors, roughly 76% were placed in the genetic ancestry cluster associated with self-reported Caucasian donors. An early release covering 500 to 750 HLA-typed donors comprised approximately 300 gigabases of sequencing data and approximately 85 million unique TCR sequences. Across roughly 420 genotyped donors of the cohort, an average of about 240,000 unique TCR beta nucleotide sequences per donor were sequenced, and about a sixth of those sequences were non-productive. The T cell repertoires of around 670 subjects were profiled by immunosequencing and related to cytomegalovirus serostatus. The later analysis used no new phenotypic data to find candidate immune exposures, relying instead on TCR beta sequences and their occurrence across donors. About 5 DR-DQ haplotypes were handled as single units for association and clustering, since linkage in the cohort was strong. The number of donors typed differed by locus, with roughly 629-640 for A, B, C, DRB1 and DQB1, over 500 for DQA1, 600 to 610 for DPA1, and approximately 470 for DPB1. A later analysis re-analyzed previously published TCR beta repertoires from 550 to 700 donors and added high-resolution HLA genotyping to study TCR occurrence patterns. To predict cytomegalovirus infection status, the study brought together high-throughput TCR immunosequencing, statistical association of individual TCRs with disease status, and machine learning. HLA typing included class I and class II loci at four-digit resolution. The aim of the study was to test whether cataloging public T cell receptors could identify signatures of past pathogen exposure. All discovery cohort repertoires had been generated on a single sequencing platform. Paper-wide results and their limitations: The classifier was reported to diagnose cytomegalovirus status with high specificity and sensitivity in both the original and validation cohorts. According to a later genetic analysis, donors in an Asian-associated ancestry cluster had fewer N-insertions in productive TCRs than the roughly 700-donor mean. A further reported finding was that TCR beta sequences accurately predicted the HLA-A and HLA-B alleles for most subjects in the first cohort. Because HLA typing was unavailable for some donors at each locus, only the typed subset was used in association tests. In this cohort, only TCR beta chains were sequenced, and detectable features were limited by the absence of alpha or paired-chain data. Because the 87-base-pair reads could not distinguish some IMGT-functional V segments, including TRBV6-2 and TRBV6-3, those segments were excluded. In a later analysis, several top co-occurrence clusters were reported to appear linked to parvovirus B19, influenza, CMV and Epstein-Barr virus. The study gave a list of some 150 TCR beta chains associated with cytomegalovirus. V-gene and J-gene trimming of TCR beta chains was associated with a missense DCLRE1C variant in a later genetic analysis, and the association was replicated in an independent cohort. Presence/absence analyses assumed roughly uniform sequencing depth across donors, an assumption that may not hold. The only immune exposure information available for the cohort was CMV serostatus. A later analysis found that most CMV-associated TCR beta chains appeared HLA-restricted, with HLA associations seemingly driven largely by CMV exposure. Assigning TCR associations to individual alleles was difficult when HLA alleles, especially DR and DQ, strongly co-occurred. According to a later analysis, TCR association rates differed among HLA loci, with DRB1 alleles showing the most associated TCRs and HLA-C alleles showing the fewest. Correlated functional status among segregating V segments might reflect linkage disequilibrium, but an unknown experimental factor could not be ruled out. Most TCR sequences were observed very rarely across donors, whereas some public TCRs were present in many individuals. Broadly in line with IMGT annotations, most TCR beta V segments showed up in productive rearrangements about 87% or about 30% of the time in an earlier analysis of 450 to 750 of the donors. According to the authors, the approach could potentially be generalized to other disease states and immunological phenotypes. In vitro tests confirmed that three of the cytomegalovirus-associated TCR beta chains recognize cytomegalovirus antigens. A later analysis found that HLA-associated TCR beta chains were more clonally expanded and had lower generation probabilities than equally common non-associated chains. Approximately 18 rarely observed V segments, including chromosome 9 orphons, were excluded from the earlier analysis of several hundred of the donors because counts were too low. In a later analysis, some 18,000 TCR beta sequences were associated with specific HLA alleles at a false discovery rate of 0.05. The sequencing pipeline was judged likely to have produced a cluster of highly shared sequence variants as a technical artifact.

As encoded in the germline V gene, CDR1 is LGHNA while CDR2 is YSLEER. The CDR3 starts with the cysteine, ends with the phenylalanine, and has 15 residues. The sequence is cut down to CDR3 DNA, 45 bases in frame from base 1. Germline trimming amounts to 0 bases on V and 9 bases on J, with 5 as the count of junction bases outside the gene matches. The library was obtained by the immunoSEQ multiplex PCR assay. For the multiplex PCR, a mixture combining 60 forward primers for TCR Vbeta segments and 13 reverse primers for TCR Jbeta segments was used. A multiplex PCR assay on genomic DNA amplified the CDR3 region of rearranged TCR beta genes. The Illumina HiSeq System was used to sequence the amplified TCR beta libraries as 87-base-pair reads. Turning to the authors' computational methods: A later analysis tallied 70 million to 100 million unique TCR beta chains across the 550 to 850 repertoires, and some 12 million of those chains were shared by two or more donors. A nearest-neighbor algorithm error-corrected the raw reads and collapsed the reads into unique sequences, merging closely related sequences to remove PCR and sequencing errors. Alignment of CDR3 sequences to IMGT reference sequences was used to assign V, D and J gene segments. For a sequence to be retained, at least a six-nucleotide match to both a V gene segment and a J gene segment was required. A rearrangement was called productive if the CDR3 had no stop codons and remained in frame with V and J, and every other rearrangement was called non-productive. CDR3 was defined by IMGT convention, running from the second conserved V-encoded cysteine to the conserved J-encoded phenylalanine. The earlier analysis of approximately 500 of the donors excluded sequences that lacked an unambiguous match to a single V gene segment. In an earlier analysis of several hundred of the donors, V segments were called functional above 56.7% productive rearrangements and were called segregating when the between-donor standard deviation exceeded 5%. A statistical classification framework was built for diagnosing cytomegalovirus status from the catalog of TCR beta chain sequences. A later analysis assigned V and J genes by comparing TCR nucleotide sequences with IMGT/GENE-DB human TR gene sequences. A later analysis assigned CDR3 sequences and most-parsimonious VDJ recombination scenarios with the TCRdist pipeline. In a later analysis, each TCR beta chain was defined by its CDR3 amino acid sequence together with its V-gene family, and reads without a unique V-gene family were excluded. To address suspected cross-contamination and a sequencing artifact, a later analysis removed roughly 640 highly shared, low-generation-probability nucleotide sequences. A later analysis calculated a clonal expansion index for each public chain from normalized within-repertoire ranks of inferred template counts. Generation probabilities in a later analysis came from a VDJ recombination model fitted to out-of-frame rearrangements, and those results were checked against IGoR. A later analysis scored TCR-TCR, TCR-HLA and TCR-CMV co-occurrence with hypergeometric tests, applying a repertoire-size bias correction to TCR pairs. A later analysis estimated false discovery rates by permuting HLA or CMV assignments 20 times. In a later analysis, co-occurring TCRs were grouped with DBSCAN, and TCRdist sequence similarity was added when clustering was performed within HLA-allele-positive subsets. Co-occurrence clustering excluded repertoires with fewer than 30,000 or more than 120,000 public chains, plus five with anomalous nucleotide sharing. TCRdb's version of the immuneACCESS table is confined to in-frame rearrangements and falls short of the full clone set. An unresolved V gene accounts for under half of the shortfall where checked; the remainder is of unknown origin. The V and J calls and clone size are taken from that table; D and trimming were inferred from the DNA. The sample contains 100,000 or so clones, 84% of them found a single time. The top ten hold around 2.3% of the sample.

The cohort comprised some 730 healthy bone marrow donors. At the time of sampling, every cohort member was nominally healthy, though immune exposures that went unrecorded were likely present. The donor was CMV seronegative and was included in the group of several hundred seronegative cohort members. A peripheral blood sample was provided by each donor, and peripheral blood mononuclear cells were used for TCR beta sequencing. The Qiagen DNeasy Blood Extraction Kit was used to extract genomic DNA from the blood cell samples. What was sequenced was PBMCs. The receptor was derived from a man aged 18 to 35 in good health and CMV-seronegative. The chain employs TRBV4-3 and TRBJ2-2, with 9 junctional bases fitting TRBD2. The DNA sequence is TGCGCCAGCAGCCAAGATCGGCTAGCGGGAAGGGAGCTGTTTTTT. It translates as CASSQDRLAGRELFF.